This entry describes one T cell receptor beta chain. Data came from immunoSEQ multiplex PCR; TCRdb stores just in-frame clones and leaves some out. The data show tens of thousands of clones, 85% to 95% seen once. This record comes from a study of OX40 agonist ivuxolimab in advanced cancers. Overall study: The patients' treatment was ivuxolimab, an agonistic anti-OX40 (CD134) antibody.

Germline CDR1 MNHEY, CDR2 SMNVEV (reference sequence). The CDR3 sequence is 14 residues long. Deletions cut 4 bases from V and 5 bases from J, with 12 bases between. The chain links TRBV27 to TRBJ1-5; the D is unclear. The sequences come from CD4+ or CD8+ T cells sorted from blood, collected in a trial of the OX40 agonist ivuxolimab. This sequence was found in an adult with an advanced solid tumor such as melanoma, head and neck, liver or kidney cancer. This CDR3 is CASSSDSNYQPQHF. DNA for the CDR3: TGTGCCAGCAGTTCGGATAGTAATTATCAGCCCCAGCATTTT.